This TCR beta chain was observed in a study of T cells after yellow fever vaccination. In the study overall: Fractions with few cells were prepared using SMART-Seq v4 Ultra Low Input.

This clonotype occurred many times. Each CDR3 protein is one row after TCRdb ran MiXCR on the 5' RACE reads. The sample lists 99,000 or so distinct CDR3 sequences, approximately 5.5% occurring once. The germline V gene has CDR1 MNHNY and CDR2 SVGAGI (reference sequence). V was trimmed by 7 bases and J by 5 bases, leaving 3 bases between them. This CDR3 comprises 9 residues. V usage is TRBV6-6 and J usage is TRBJ2-7; D uncertain. The clonotype was recovered from a man between 18 and 35 years old who received the YFV17D yellow fever vaccine. This specimen was CD8+ T cells sorted from PBMCs, taken 10 days after the yellow fever booster vaccination. DNA of the CDR3: TGTGCCAGCAAACACGAGCAGTACTTC. Translated: CASKHEQYF.